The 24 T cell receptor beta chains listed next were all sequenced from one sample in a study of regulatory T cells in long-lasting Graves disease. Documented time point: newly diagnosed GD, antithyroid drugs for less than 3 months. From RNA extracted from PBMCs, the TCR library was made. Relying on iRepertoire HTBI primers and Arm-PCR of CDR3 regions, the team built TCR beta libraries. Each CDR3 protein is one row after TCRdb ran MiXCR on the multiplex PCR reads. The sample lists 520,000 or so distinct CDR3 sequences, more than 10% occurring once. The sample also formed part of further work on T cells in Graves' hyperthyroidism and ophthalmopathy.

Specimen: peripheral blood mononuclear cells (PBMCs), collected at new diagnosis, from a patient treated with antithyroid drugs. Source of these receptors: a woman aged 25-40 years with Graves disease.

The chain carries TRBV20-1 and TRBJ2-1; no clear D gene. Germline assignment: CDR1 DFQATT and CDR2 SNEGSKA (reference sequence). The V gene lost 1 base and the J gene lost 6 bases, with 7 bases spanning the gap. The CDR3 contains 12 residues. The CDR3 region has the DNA TGCAGTGCTAGAGTTCGGCGCAATGAGCAGTTCTTC. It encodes CSARVRRNEQFF.

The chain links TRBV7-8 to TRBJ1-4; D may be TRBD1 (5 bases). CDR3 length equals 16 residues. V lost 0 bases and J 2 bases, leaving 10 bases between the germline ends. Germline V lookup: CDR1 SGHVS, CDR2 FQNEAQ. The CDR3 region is CASSLAGWGTNEKLFF. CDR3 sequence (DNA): TGTGCCAGCAGCTTAGCTGGGTGGGGGACTAATGAAAAACTGTTTTTT.

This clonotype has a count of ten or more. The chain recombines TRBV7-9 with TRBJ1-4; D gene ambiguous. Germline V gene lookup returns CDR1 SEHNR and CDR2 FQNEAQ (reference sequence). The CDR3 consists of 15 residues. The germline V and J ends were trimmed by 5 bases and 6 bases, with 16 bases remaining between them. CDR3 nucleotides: TGTGCCAGCAGCCTAGGTTTGACGGAGTATGAAAAACTGTTTTTT. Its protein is CASSLGLTEYEKLFF.

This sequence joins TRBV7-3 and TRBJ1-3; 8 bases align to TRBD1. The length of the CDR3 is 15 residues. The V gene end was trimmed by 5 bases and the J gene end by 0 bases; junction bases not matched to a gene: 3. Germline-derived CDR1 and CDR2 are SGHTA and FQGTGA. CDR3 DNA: TGTGCCAGCAGCGTTACAGGGGGCTCTGGAAACACCATATATTTT. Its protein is CASSVTGGSGNTIYF.

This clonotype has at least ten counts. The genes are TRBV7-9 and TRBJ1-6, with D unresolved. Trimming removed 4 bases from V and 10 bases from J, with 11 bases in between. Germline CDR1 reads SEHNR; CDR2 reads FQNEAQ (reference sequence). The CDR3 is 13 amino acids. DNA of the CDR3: TGTGCCAGCAGCTACGGAGGGAGGTCACCCCTCCACTTT. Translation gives CASSYGGRSPLHF.

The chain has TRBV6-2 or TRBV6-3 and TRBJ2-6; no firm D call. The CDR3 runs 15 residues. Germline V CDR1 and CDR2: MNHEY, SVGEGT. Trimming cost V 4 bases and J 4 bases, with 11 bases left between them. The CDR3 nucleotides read TGTGCCAGCAGTTCGTCCAGGAACGGGGCCAACGTCCTGACTTTC. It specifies CASSSSRNGANVLTF.

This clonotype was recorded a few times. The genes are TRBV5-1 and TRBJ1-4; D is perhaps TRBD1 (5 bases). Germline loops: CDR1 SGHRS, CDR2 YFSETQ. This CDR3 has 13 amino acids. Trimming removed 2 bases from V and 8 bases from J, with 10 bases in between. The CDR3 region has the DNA TGCGCCAGCAGCTTCGGGACGGAGGAAAAACTGTTTTTT. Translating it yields CASSFGTEEKLFF.

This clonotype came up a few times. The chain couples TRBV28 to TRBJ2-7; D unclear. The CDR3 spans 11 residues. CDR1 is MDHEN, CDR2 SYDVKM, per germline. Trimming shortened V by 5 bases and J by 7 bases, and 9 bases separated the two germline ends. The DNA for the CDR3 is TGTGCCAGCAGTCACGCGCGAGAGCAGTACTTC. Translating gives CASSHAREQYF.

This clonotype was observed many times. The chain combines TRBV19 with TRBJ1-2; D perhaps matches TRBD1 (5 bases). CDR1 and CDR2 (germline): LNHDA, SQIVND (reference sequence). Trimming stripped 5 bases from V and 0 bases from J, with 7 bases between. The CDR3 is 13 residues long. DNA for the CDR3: TGTGCCAGTAGTCCGACAGCTAACTATGGCTACACCTTC. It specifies CASSPTANYGYTF.

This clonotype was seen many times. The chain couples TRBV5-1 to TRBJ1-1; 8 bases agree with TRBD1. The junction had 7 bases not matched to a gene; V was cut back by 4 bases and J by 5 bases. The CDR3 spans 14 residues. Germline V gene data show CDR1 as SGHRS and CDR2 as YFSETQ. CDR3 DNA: TGCGCCAGCAGCGGGTGGACAGGGCGGACTGAAGCTTTCTTT. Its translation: CASSGWTGRTEAFF.

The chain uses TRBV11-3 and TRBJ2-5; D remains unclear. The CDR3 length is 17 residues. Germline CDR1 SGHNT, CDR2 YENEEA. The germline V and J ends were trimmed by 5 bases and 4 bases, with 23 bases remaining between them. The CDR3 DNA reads TGTGCCAGCAGCCTGACCGCCCGCTCGTTTCGATCAGAGACCCAGTACTTC. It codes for CASSLTARSFRSETQYF.

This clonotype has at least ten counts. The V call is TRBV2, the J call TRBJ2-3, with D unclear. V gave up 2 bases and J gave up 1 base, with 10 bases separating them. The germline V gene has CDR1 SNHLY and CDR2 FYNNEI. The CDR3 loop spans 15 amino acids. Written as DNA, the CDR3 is TGTGCCAGCAGTGAACGTACGGTTGGCACAGATACGCAGTATTTT. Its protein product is CASSERTVGTDTQYF.

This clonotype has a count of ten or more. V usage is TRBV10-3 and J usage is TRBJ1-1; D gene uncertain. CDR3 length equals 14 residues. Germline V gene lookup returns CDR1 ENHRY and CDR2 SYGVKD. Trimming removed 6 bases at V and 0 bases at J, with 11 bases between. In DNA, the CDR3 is TGTGCCATCAGCGTCTCTGGGATGAACACTGAAGCTTTCTTT. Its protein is CAISVSGMNTEAFF.

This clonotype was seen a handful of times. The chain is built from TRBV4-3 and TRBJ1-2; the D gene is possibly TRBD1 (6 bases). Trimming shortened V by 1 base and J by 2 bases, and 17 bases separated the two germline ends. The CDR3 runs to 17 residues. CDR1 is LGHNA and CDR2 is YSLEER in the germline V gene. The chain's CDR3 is CASSQGAGDFANYGYTF. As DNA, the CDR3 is TGCGCCAGCAGCCAAGGAGCAGGGGATTTCGCCAACTATGGCTACACCTTC.

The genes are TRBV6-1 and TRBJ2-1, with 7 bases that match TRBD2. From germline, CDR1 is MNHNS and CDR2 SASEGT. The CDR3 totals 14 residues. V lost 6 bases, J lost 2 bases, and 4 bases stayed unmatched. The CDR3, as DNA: TGTGCCAGCAGCTGGAGCGGGACCTACAATGAGCAGTTCTTC. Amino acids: CASSWSGTYNEQFF.

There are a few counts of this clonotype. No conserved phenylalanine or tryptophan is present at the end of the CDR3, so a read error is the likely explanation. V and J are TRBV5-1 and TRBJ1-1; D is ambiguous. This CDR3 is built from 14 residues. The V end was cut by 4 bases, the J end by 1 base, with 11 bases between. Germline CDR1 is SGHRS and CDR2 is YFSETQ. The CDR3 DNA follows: TGCGCCAGCAGCCGGGGTGGGCAGAACACTGAAGCTTTCCTT. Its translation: CASSRGGQNTEAFL.

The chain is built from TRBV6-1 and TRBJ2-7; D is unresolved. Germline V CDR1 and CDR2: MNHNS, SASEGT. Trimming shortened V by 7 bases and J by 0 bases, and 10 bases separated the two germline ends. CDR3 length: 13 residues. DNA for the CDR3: TGTGCCAGCACTAACGACTTCTCCTACGAGCAGTACTTC. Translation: CASTNDFSYEQYF.

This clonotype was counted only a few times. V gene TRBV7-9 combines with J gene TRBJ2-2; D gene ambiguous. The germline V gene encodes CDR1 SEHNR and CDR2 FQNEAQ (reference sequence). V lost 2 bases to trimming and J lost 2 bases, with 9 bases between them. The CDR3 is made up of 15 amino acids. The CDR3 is CASSLSAINTGELFF. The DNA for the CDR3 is TGTGCCAGCAGCTTATCGGCGATCAACACCGGGGAGCTGTTTTTT.

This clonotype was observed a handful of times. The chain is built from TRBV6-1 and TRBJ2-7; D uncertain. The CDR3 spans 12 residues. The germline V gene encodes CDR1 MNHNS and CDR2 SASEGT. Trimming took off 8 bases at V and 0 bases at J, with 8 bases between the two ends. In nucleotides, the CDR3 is TGTGCCAGCGCGTGGGGCTCCTACGAGCAGTACTTC. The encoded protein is CASAWGSYEQYF.

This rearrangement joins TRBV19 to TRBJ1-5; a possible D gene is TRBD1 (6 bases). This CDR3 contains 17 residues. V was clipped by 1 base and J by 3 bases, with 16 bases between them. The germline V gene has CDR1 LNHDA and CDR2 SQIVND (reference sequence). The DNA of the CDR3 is TGTGCCAGTAGTATAGGGGTTTGGGGGGCTTCCAATCAGCCCCAGCATTTT. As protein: CASSIGVWGASNQPQHF.

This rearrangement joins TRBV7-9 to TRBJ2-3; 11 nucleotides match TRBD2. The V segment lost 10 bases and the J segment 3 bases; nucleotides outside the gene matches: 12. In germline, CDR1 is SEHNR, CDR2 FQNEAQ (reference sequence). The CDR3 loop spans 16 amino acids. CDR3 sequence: CANDIAGGPRTDTQYF. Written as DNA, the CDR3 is TGTGCCAACGACATAGCGGGAGGGCCGAGGACAGATACGCAGTATTTT.

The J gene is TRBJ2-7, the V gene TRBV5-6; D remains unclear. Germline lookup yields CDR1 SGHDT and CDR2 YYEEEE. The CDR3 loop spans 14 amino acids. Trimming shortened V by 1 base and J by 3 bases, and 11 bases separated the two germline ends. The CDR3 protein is CASSLSGILYEQYF. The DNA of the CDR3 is TGTGCCAGCAGCTTGTCAGGCATTCTCTACGAGCAGTACTTC. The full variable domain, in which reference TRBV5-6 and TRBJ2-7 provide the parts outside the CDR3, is DAGVTQSPTHLIKTRGQQVTLRCSPKSGHDTVSWYQQALGQGPQFIFQYYEEEERQRGNFPDRFSGHQFPNYSSELNVNALLLGDSALYLCASSLSGILYEQYFGPGTRLTVT.

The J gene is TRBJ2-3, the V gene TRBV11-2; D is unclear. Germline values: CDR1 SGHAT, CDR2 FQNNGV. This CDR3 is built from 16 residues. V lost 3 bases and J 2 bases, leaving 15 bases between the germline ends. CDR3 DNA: TGTGCCAGCAGCTTTTGGATTGAGATTACCACAGATACGCAGTATTTT. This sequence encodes CASSFWIEITTDTQYF.

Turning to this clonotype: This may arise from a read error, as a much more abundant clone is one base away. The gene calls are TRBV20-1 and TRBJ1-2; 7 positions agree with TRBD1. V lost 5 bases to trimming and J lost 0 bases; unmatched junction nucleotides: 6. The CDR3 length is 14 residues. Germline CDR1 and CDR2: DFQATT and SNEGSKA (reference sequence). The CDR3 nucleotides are TGCAGTGCTGCGCGGGACAGCGCTAACTATGGCTACACCTTC. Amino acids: CSAARDSANYGYTF.